This T cell receptor beta chain is drawn from a study of early T cells in non-severe SARS-CoV-2 infection. In its sample, this clonotype was seen many times. V shed 6 bases, J shed 0 bases, and the junction held 7 bases outside the gene matches. The CDR3 spans 15 residues. Germline loops: CDR1 SGHTA, CDR2 FQGNSA. TCRdb itself ran the 5' RACE reads through MiXCR, one entry per CDR3 protein. The sample includes nearly 60,000 distinct CDR3 sequences, roughly 12% seen only once; the top ten take roughly a tenth. The source of this sequence is an adult who was a healthcare worker with PCR-confirmed SARS-CoV-2 infection or an uninfected control (not recorded which). The specimen sequenced was whole blood. The gene calls are TRBV7-2 and TRBJ1-2; 7 nucleotides line up with TRBD1. The CDR3 DNA is TGTGCCAGCAGTTTTCGGGACAGAGCTAACTATGGCTACACCTTC. This encodes CASSFRDRANYGYTF.